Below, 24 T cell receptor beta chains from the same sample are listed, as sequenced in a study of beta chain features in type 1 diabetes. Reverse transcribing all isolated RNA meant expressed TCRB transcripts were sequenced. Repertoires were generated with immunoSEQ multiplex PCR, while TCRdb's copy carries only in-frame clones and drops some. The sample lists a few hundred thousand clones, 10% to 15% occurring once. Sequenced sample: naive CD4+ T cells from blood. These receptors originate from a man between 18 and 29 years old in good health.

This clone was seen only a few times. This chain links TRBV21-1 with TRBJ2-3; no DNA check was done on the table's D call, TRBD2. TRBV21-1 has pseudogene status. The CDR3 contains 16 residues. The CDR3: CAGPSFLAGYEDTQYF. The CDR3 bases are TGTGCCGGACCCTCGTTTCTAGCGGGTTATGAAGATACGCAGTATTTT.

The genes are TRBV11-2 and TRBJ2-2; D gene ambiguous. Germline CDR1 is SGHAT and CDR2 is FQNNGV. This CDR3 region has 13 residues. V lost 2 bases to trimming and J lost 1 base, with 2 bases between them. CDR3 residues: CASSLRNTGELFF. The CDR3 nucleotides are TGTGCCAGCAGCTTACGGAACACCGGGGAGCTGTTTTTT.

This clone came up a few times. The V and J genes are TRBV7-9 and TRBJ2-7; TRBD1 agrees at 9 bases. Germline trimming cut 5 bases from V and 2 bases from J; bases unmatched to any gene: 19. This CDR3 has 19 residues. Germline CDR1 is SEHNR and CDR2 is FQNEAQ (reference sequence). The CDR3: CASSTRDRVMERTTYEQYF. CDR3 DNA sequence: TGTGCCAGCAGCACAAGGGACAGGGTGATGGAACGAACGACCTACGAGCAGTACTTC. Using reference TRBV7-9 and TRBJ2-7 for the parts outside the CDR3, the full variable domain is DTGVSQNPRHKITKRGQNVTFRCDPISEHNRLYWYRQTLGQGPEFLTYFQNEAQLEKSRLLSDRFSAERPKGSFSTLEIQRTEQGDSAMYLCASSTRDRVMERTTYEQYFGPGTRLTVT.

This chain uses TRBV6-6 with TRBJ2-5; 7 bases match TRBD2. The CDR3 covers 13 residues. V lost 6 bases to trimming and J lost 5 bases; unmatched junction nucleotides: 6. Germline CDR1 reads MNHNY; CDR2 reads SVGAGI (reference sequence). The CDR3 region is CASRGGSGETQYF. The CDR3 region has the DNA TGTGCCAGCAGGGGCGGGAGTGGGGAGACCCAGTACTTC.

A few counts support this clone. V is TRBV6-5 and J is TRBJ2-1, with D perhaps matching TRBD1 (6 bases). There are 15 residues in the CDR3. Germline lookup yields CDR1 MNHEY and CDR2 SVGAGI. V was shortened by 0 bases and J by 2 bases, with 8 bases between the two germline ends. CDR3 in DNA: TGTGCCAGCAGTTACTCCGGGACACCCTACAATGAGCAGTTCTTC. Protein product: CASSYSGTPYNEQFF.

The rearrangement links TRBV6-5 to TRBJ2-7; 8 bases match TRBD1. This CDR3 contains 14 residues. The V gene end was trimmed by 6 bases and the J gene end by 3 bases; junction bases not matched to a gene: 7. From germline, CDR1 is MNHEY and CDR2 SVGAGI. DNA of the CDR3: TGTGCCAGCAGCCTAAGGGGACAGGACTACGAGCAGTACTTC. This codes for CASSLRGQDYEQYF.

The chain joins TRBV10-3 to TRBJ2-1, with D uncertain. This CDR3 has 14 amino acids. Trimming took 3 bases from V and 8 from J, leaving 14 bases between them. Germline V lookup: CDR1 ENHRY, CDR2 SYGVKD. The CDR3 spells CAISDVRQTDEQFF. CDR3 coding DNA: TGTGCCATCAGTGATGTCAGGCAGACGGATGAGCAGTTCTTC.

The CDR3 nucleotides are TGTGCCTGGAGCGCGACAGCAGGAAATCAGCCCCAGCATTTT. It codes for CAWSATAGNQPQHF. J is TRBJ1-5 and V is TRBV30; tentatively, D is TRBD1 (5 bases). Trimming took 3 bases from V and 4 from J, leaving 13 bases between them. The CDR3 sequence is 14 residues long. Per germline, CDR1 GTSNPN and CDR2 SVGIG (reference sequence).

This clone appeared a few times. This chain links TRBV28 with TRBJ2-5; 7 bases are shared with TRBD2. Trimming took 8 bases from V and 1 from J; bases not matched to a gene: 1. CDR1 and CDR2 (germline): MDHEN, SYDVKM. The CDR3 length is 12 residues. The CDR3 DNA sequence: TGTGCCAGCCGGACTAGCCAAGAGACCCAGTACTTC. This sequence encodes CASRTSQETQYF.

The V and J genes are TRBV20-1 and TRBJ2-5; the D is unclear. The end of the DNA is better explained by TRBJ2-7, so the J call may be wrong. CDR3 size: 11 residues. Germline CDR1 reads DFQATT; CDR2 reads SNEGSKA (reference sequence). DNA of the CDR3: TGCAGTGCTCAGACGCGGTACGAGCAGTACTTC. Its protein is CSAQTRYEQYF.

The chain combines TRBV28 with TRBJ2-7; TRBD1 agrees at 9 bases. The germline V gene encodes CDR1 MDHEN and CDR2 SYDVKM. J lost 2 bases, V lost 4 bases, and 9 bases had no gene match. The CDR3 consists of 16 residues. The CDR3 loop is CASSWGGTGLAYEQYF. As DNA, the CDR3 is TGTGCCAGCAGTTGGGGGGGGACAGGGTTAGCCTACGAGCAGTACTTC.

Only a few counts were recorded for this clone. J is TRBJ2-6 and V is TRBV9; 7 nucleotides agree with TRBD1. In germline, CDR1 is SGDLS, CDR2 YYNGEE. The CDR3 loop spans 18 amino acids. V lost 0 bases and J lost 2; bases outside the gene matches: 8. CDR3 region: CASSVEPGQFPGANVLTF. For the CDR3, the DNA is TGTGCCAGCAGCGTAGAACCGGGACAGTTCCCTGGGGCCAACGTCCTGACTTTC.

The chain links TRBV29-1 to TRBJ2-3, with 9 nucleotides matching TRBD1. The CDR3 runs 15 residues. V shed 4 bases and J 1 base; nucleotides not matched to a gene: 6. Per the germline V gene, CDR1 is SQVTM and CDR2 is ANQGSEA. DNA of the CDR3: TGCAGCGTTGGGAAACAGGGGGCTGGCACAGATACGCAGTATTTT. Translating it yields CSVGKQGAGTDTQYF.

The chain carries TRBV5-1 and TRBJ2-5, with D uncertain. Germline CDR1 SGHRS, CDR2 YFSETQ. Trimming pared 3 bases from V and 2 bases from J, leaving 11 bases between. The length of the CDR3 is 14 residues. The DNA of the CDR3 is TGCGCCAGCAGCTCGAGACTGCTTCAAGAGACCCAGTACTTC. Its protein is CASSSRLLQETQYF.

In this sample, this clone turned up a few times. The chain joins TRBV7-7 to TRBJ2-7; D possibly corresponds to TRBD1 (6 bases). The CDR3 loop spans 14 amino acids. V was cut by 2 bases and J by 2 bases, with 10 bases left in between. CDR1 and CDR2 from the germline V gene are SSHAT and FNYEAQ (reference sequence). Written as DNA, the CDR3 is TGTGCCAGCAGCTTACATGGGGGCGCCTACGAGCAGTACTTC. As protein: CASSLHGGAYEQYF.

The CDR3 loop reads CASSPRLAGETQYF. The CDR3 DNA reads as TGTGCCAGCAGCCCGAGACTAGCGGGAGAGACCCAGTACTTC. The chain recombines TRBV9 with TRBJ2-5; 10 nucleotides line up with TRBD2. CDR3 length: 14 amino acids. Germline loops: CDR1 SGDLS, CDR2 YYNGEE. V shed 4 bases and J 4 bases; nucleotides not matched to a gene: 4.

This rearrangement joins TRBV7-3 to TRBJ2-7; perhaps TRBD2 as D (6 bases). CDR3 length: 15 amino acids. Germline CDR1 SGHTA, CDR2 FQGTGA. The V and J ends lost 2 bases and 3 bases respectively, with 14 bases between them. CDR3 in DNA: TGTGCCAGCAGCTTATACCCGCCTAGCGTCTACGAGCAGTACTTC. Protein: CASSLYPPSVYEQYF.

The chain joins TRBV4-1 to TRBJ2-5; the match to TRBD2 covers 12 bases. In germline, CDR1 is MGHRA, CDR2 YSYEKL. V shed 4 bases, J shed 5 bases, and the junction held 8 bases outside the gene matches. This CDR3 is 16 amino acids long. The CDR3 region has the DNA TGCGCCAGCAGCCGGACTAGCGGGACGGGTAGGGAGACCCAGTACTTC. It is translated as CASSRTSGTGRETQYF.

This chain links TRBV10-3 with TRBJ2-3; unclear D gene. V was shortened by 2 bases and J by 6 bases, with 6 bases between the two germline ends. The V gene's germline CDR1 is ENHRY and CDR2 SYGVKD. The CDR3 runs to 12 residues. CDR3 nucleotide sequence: TGTGCCATCAGTGAGGGTCGGGATACGCAGTATTTT. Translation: CAISEGRDTQYF.

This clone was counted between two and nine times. For the CDR3, the DNA is TGTGCCAGCAGTTGGGGGTATTCGGGAGAGTCCTACGAGCAGTACTTC. The encoded protein is CASSWGYSGESYEQYF. This rearrangement joins TRBV28 to TRBJ2-7; D is possibly TRBD2 (6 bases). V was cut by 4 bases and J by 1 base, with 17 bases left in between. Looked up from germline, CDR1 is MDHEN and CDR2 is SYDVKM. The CDR3 is made up of 16 amino acids.

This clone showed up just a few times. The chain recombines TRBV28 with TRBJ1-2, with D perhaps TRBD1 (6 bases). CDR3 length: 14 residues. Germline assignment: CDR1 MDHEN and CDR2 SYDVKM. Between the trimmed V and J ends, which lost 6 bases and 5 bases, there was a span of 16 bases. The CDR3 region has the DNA TGTGCCAGCAGCCGGGACAAAAACTTATATGGCTACACCTTC. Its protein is CASSRDKNLYGYTF.

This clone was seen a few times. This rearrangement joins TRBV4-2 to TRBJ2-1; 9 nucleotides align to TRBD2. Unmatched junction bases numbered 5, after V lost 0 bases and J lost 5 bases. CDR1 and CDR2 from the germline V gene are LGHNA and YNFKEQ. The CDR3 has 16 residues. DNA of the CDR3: TGTGCCAGCAGCCAAGATCTTAGCGGGGGAAACAATGAGCAGTTCTTC. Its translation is CASSQDLSGGNNEQFF.

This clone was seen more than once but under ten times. CDR3 in DNA: TGTGCCACCAGCAGAGATCTTGGCCAGCGGGGGGGCAGCTCCTACAATGAGCAGTTCTTC. Protein product: CATSRDLGQRGGSSYNEQFF. This sequence joins TRBV15 and TRBJ2-1; TRBD2 matches 10 bases. The V segment lost 0 bases and the J segment 0 bases; nucleotides outside the gene matches: 11. CDR3 length: 20 amino acids. Germline loops: CDR1 LNHNV, CDR2 YYDKDF (reference sequence).

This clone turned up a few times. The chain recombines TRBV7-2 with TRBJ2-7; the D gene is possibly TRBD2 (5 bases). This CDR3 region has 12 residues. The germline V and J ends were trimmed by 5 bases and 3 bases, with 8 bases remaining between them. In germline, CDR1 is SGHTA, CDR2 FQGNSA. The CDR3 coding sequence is TGTGCCAGCAGCCGAAGCGGCTACGAGCAGTACTTC. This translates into CASSRSGYEQYF.